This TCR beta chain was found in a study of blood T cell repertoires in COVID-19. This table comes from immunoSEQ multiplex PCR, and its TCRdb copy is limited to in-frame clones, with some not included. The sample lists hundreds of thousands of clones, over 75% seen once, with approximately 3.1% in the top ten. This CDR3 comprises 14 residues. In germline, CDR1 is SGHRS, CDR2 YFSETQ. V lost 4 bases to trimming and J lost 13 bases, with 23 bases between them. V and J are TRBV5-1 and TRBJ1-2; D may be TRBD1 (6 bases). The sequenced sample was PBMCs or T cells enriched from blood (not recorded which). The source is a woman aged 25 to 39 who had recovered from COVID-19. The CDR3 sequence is CASSPRGGHLVCTF. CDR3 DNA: TGCGCCAGCAGCCCAAGAGGGGGACACCTGGTTTGCACCTTC.